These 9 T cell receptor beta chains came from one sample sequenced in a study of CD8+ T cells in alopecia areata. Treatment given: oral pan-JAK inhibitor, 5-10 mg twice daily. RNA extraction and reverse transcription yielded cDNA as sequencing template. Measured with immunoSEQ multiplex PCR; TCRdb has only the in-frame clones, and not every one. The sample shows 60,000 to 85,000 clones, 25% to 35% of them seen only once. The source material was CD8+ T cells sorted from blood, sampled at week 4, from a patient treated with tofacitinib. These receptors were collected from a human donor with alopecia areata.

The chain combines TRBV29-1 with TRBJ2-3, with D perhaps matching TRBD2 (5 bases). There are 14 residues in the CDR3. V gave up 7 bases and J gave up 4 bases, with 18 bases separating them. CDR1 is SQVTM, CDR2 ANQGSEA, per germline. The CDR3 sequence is CSAAAARTADTQYF. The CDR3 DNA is TGCAGCGCCGCAGCGGCGAGGACGGCAGATACGCAGTATTTT.

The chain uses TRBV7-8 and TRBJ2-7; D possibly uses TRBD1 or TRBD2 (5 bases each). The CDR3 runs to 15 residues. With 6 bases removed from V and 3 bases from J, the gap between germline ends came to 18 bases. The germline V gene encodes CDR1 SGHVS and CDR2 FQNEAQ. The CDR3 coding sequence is TGTGCCAGCAGTAGAACCGGGACCCCCGACTACGAGCAGTACTTC. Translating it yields CASSRTGTPDYEQYF.

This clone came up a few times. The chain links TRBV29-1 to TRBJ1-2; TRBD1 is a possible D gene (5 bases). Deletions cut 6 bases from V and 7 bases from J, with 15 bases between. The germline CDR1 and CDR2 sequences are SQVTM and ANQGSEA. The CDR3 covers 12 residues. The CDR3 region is CSVPGPGIGYTF. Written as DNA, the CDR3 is TGCAGCGTCCCGGGACCTGGGATTGGCTACACCTTC.

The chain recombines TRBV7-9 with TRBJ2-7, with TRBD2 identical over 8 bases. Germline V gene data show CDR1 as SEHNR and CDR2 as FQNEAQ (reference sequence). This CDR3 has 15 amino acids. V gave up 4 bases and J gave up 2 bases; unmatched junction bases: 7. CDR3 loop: CASSSREGRPYEQYF. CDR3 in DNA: TGTGCCAGCAGCTCCCGGGAGGGGCGACCCTACGAGCAGTACTTC.

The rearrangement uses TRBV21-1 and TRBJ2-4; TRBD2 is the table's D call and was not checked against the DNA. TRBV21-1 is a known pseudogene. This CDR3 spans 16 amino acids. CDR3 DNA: TGTGCCAGCAGCCCTCGACTGGTAACTGCCAAAAACATTCAGTACTTC. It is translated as CASSPRLVTAKNIQYF.

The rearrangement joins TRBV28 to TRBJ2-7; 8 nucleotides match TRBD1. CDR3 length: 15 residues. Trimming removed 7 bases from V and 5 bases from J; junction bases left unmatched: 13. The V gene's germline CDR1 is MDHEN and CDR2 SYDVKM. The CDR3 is CASTRVRDRSHEQYF. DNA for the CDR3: TGTGCCAGCACCCGGGTGAGGGACAGGAGCCACGAGCAGTACTTC. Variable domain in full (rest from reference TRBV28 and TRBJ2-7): DVKVTQSSRYLVKRTGEKVFLECVQDMDHENMFWYRQDPGLGLRLIYFSYDVKMKEKGDIPEGYSVSREKKERFSLILESASTNQTSMYLCASTRVRDRSHEQYFGPGTRLTVT.

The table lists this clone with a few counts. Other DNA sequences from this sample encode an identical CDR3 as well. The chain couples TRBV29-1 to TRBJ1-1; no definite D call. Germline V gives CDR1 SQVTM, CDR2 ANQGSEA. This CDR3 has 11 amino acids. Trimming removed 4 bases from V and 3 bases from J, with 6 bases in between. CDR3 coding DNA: TGCAGCGTTGGTGGGGACACTGAAGCTTTCTTT. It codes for CSVGGDTEAFF.

CDR3 in amino acids: CASSQSGNTDTQYF. In nucleotides, the CDR3 is TGTGCCAGCAGCCAGAGCGGTAACACAGATACGCAGTATTTT. The rearrangement links TRBV4-2 to TRBJ2-3; a possible D gene is TRBD2 (5 bases). This CDR3 region has 14 residues. The germline CDR1 and CDR2 sequences are LGHNA and YNFKEQ. V was shortened by 3 bases and J by 2 bases, with 9 bases between the two germline ends.

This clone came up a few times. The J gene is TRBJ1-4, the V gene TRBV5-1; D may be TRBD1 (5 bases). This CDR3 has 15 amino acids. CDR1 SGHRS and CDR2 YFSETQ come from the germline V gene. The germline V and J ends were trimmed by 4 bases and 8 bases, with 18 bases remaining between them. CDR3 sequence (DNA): TGCGCCAGCAGCGGAAGTGGGGCCATAGGCGAAAAACTGTTTTTT. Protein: CASSGSGAIGEKLFF.